The entry below describes one T cell receptor beta chain. This entry comes from a study of blood T cell repertoires in COVID-19. Which cohort a participant joined came from the clinical history participants gave. Original processing notes: Estimation of nucleated cell counts was performed using reference gene primer amplification. Profiling relied on immunoSEQ multiplex PCR, and the TCRdb table lists in-frame clones only, not all of them. V and J calls and clone size are those listed in that table; D and trimming were worked out from the DNA. The sample holds over 300,000 clones, approximately 90% seen once. The source material was PBMCs or T cells enriched from blood (not recorded which). The TCR comes from a woman in her thirties or forties who had recovered from COVID-19.

CDR3: CASSPLQGAASMNEQFF. The CDR3 DNA reads TGTGCCAGCAGTCCGCTTCAGGGGGCGGCTAGTATGAATGAGCAGTTCTTC. The chain links TRBV28 to TRBJ2-1, with 8 bases fitting TRBD1. V lost 5 bases and J lost 7; bases outside the gene matches: 16. In germline, CDR1 is MDHEN, CDR2 SYDVKM. The CDR3 is 17 residues long.